Below, one TCR beta chain is given with its context. The antigen this receptor binds is unknown. Base quality data are lacking; no much larger clone is found one base away. The sample originates from a study of T-cell memory formation after mild COVID-19 (dated by TCRdb to about 2021). Notes on the research overall: TCR sequence clusters from the two donors were found to be largely donor specific. T-cell clones expanding and contracting after mild COVID-19 in a couple of donors were tracked by longitudinal TCRalpha and TCRbeta repertoire sequencing. The cohort comprised two young, previously healthy adult volunteers, one female and one male. Points the paper makes about the study in general: From day 15 to 85, contracting clones showed balanced CD4/CD8 phenotypes, whereas a second wave of clones that expanded from day 15 to 37 leaned towards CD4+. The second-wave clones that peaked on day 37 were not confirmed to be SARS-CoV-2 specific. Some responding clones were detected in pre-infection memory, suggesting pre-existing cross-reactive memory T cells joined the SARS-CoV-2 response. Only a couple of mild cases were covered in the study, and larger cohorts including severe cases with pre-infection samples were considered necessary. Contracting CD4+ clones turned up mainly in the CM and EM memory subsets, whereas EMRA was where CD8+ clones were enriched.

Trimming takes 6 bases from V and 0 bases from J, and the germline ends sit 11 bases apart. The CDR3 holds 13 amino acids from the cysteine to the phenylalanine. Only CDR3 DNA is held: 39 bases, read in frame from base 1. Taken from the germline V gene (reference sequence), the CDR1 and CDR2 loops are DFQATT and SNEGSKA. Sequencing used an Illumina NovaSeq 6000. cDNA libraries for TCRalpha and TCRbeta were prepared by 5'RACE using constant-segment primers, with sample barcodes and unique molecular identifiers added. RNA was extracted from every sample with Trizol reagent. Library amplification was performed in two PCR steps, and a second sample barcode and Illumina TruSeq adapters were introduced in the second step. Sequencing of libraries was performed on an Illumina NovaSeq with 2 x 150 bp paired-end reads. The paper's processing steps were these. The reads were demultiplexed and collapsed into UMI-guided consensus sequences using migec v1.2.7. Using mixcr v2.1.11, the UMI consensuses were aligned to TRA and TRB V and J templates and assembled into clonotypes. Clonotypes were classified as expanded or contracted when called significant by both edgeR and NoisET, with noise models trained on biological replicates. For edgeR calls, the thresholds were a false discovery rate-adjusted p below 0.01 and a log2 fold-change of 1. As an exploratory analysis of dynamics, max-normalized trajectories of the 1000 most abundant clonotypes were examined by PCA with hierarchical clustering. Separately sequenced CD4+ and CD8+ repertoires were used to assign a CD4 or CD8 phenotype to each responding clone. Clones were called with MiXCR by TCRdb after fastp trimmed the public reads at Q25, and only in-frame beta chains were retained. Entries are consolidated by CDR3 protein sequence, retaining the most common genes and DNA. TCRdb assigned the V and J calls; the authors' analysis was not used. The sample table holds 550,000 to 700,000 distinct CDR3 sequences, of which roughly 17% were seen once. Of the sample, roughly 7.7% is held by the ten largest clones.

Ficoll-Paque density gradient centrifugation was used to isolate PBMCs. The chain is made from TRBV20-1 and TRBJ2-5, with the D gene not clear enough to name. The clonotype comes from an adult woman who had mild COVID-19 (a few samples of this study predate the infection). The sample titles of this study are shuffled in the database, so cell type and time point are left out; the donor was told from shared clones. What was sequenced was PBMCs or a T cell subset sorted from them (not recorded which). The CDR3 reads CSAMRQNQETQYF. Here is the DNA: TGCAGTGCAATGAGACAAAACCAAGAGACCCAGTACTTC.